This TCR beta chain was documented in a study of T cell changes during pregnancy in multiple sclerosis (dated by TCRdb to the late 2010s). Regarding the study in general: The study examined how the T cell repertoire changed over the course of pregnancy in women with multiple sclerosis.

Libraries were made using the immunoSEQ multiplex PCR assay. As stored in TCRdb, this immuneACCESS dataset retains in-frame rearrangements with V and J assigned. A fraction of the clones does not appear; measured against another copy, unresolved V genes explain less than half of the discrepancy, and the remainder lacks a known reason. Recorded for this sample are approximately 60,000 clones; 80% to 95% of them occurred a single time. The ten largest clones capture roughly 2.3% of the sample. As concerns this clone: Its antigen has not been determined. Per-base quality was not reported, and no clone a single base away is much larger than it.

The clonotype originates from a female donor with multiple sclerosis, enrolled in a pregnancy study. The sample in question was peripheral blood, obtained in the first trimester of pregnancy.

The DNA reads TGTGCCAGCAGGAAGAGACAAGGGGGCCGCACTGAAGCTTTCTTT. Translated, it gives CASRKRQGGRTEAFF. The chain joins TRBV6-4 to TRBJ1-1, and 7 junctional nucleotides match TRBD1. The CDR3 holds 15 amino acids from the cysteine to the phenylalanine. Only CDR3 DNA is held: 45 bases, read in frame from base 1. The germline V and J ends show losses of 6 bases and 4 bases respectively, and no gene match explains 11 bases of the junction. The germline V gene specifies MRHNA as CDR1 and SNTAGT as CDR2.